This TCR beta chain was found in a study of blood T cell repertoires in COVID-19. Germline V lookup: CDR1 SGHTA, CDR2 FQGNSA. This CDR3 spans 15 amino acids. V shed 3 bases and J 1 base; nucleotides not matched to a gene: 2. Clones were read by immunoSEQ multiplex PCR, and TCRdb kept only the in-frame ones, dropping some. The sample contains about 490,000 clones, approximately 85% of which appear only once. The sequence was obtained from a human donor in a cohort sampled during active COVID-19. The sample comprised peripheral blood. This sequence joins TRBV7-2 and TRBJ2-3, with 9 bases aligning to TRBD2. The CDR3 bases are TGTGCCAGCAGCTTCGGCGGGAGGGGCACAGATACGCAGTATTTT. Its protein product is CASSFGGRGTDTQYF.